This T cell receptor beta chain was identified during a study of cytomegalovirus exposure and HLA in healthy donors (dated by TCRdb to 2016 to 2017). Study-wide context: According to an earlier analysis of a few hundred of the donors, about 179 million T cells yielded 120 million or so unique TCR beta sequences and less than 300 Gb of sequence data. In a later analysis, previously published TCR beta repertoires from some 640 donors were re-analyzed and high-resolution HLA genotyping was added so that TCR occurrence patterns could be studied. The study aimed to test whether cataloging public T cell receptors could reveal signatures of past pathogen exposure. The number of donors typed differed by locus, with roughly 620-630 for A, B, C, DRB1 and DQB1, around 500 for DQA1, 600 to 610 for DPA1, and some 440 for DPB1. The later analysis used no new phenotypic data to find candidate immune exposures, relying instead on TCR beta sequences and their occurrence across donors. A later genetic analysis took genome-wide SNP genotypes for about 65% of the roughly 670 donors and used that subset as a discovery cohort. To predict cytomegalovirus infection status, the study brought together high-throughput TCR immunosequencing, statistical association of individual TCRs with disease status, and machine learning. Besides the first cohort of some 670 subjects, a separate validation cohort made up of 95 to 150 different subjects was used. Across around 400 genotyped donors of the cohort, an average of about 240,000 unique TCR beta nucleotide sequences per donor were sequenced, and roughly 18% of those sequences were non-productive. Among the approximately 400 genotyped donors, roughly 80% belonged to the genetic ancestry cluster associated with self-reported Caucasian donors. Class I and class II HLA loci were covered by the typing at four-digit resolution. All discovery cohort repertoires had been generated using a single sequencing platform. The T cell repertoires of several hundred subjects were profiled by immunosequencing and related to cytomegalovirus serostatus. Roughly 300 gigabases of sequencing data and approximately 91 million unique TCR sequences made up an early release that covered about 640 HLA-typed donors. An earlier analysis of more than 450 of the donors used high-throughput TCR beta sequencing to judge whether each TCR beta V gene segment behaved as functional or pseudogenic. Several DR-DQ haplotypes were handled as single units for association and clustering because linkage in the cohort was strong. Donor age, sex, ethnicity and CMV serostatus were compiled alongside the repertoire data. Findings and caveats that apply to the study as a whole: The earlier analysis of approximately 590 of the donors excluded 15 to 20 rarely observed V segments, including chromosome 9 orphons, because counts were too low. A total of roughly 160 TCR beta chains were listed by the study as associated with cytomegalovirus. According to a later analysis, most CMV-associated TCR beta chains appeared to be HLA-restricted, and the HLA associations seemed to be driven largely by CMV exposure. Most TCR sequences were observed very rarely across donors, whereas some public TCRs were present in many individuals. Correlated functional status among segregating V segments might reflect linkage disequilibrium, but an unknown experimental factor could not be ruled out. Immune exposure information for the cohort was limited to CMV serostatus. The sequencing pipeline was judged likely to have produced a cluster of highly shared sequence variants as a technical artifact. It was suggested by the authors that the approach could potentially be generalized to other disease states and immunological phenotypes. A later genetic analysis associated a missense DCLRE1C variant with V-gene and J-gene trimming of TCR beta chains, and an independent cohort replicated the association. When HLA alleles, especially DR and DQ, strongly co-occurred, TCR associations were difficult to assign to individual alleles. A later genetic analysis reported fewer N-insertions in productive TCRs among donors in an Asian-associated ancestry cluster than the approximately 700-donor mean. A later analysis reported that several top co-occurrence clusters appeared linked to parvovirus B19, influenza, CMV and Epstein-Barr virus. In both the original and validation cohorts, the classifier was reported to diagnose cytomegalovirus status with high specificity and sensitivity. In an earlier analysis of some 640 of the donors, most TCR beta V segments were observed in productive rearrangements about 87% or about 30% of the time, broadly matching IMGT annotations. Because the 87-base-pair reads could not distinguish some IMGT-functional V segments, including TRBV6-2 and TRBV6-3, those segments were excluded. Specific HLA alleles were associated with over 15,000 TCR beta sequences at a false discovery rate of 0.05 in a later analysis. HLA typing was unavailable for some donors at each locus, so association tests used only the typed subset. Compared with equally common non-associated chains, HLA-associated TCR beta chains in a later analysis were more clonally expanded and had lower generation probabilities. In vitro tests confirmed that a few of the cytomegalovirus-associated TCR beta chains recognize cytomegalovirus antigens. A further reported finding was that TCR beta sequences accurately predicted the HLA-A and HLA-B alleles for most subjects in the first cohort. The cohort was sequenced for TCR beta chains only, and without alpha or paired-chain data the features that could be detected were limited. In a later analysis, the rate of TCR association differed among HLA loci, with DRB1 alleles having the most associated TCRs and HLA-C alleles having the fewest. Presence/absence analyses assumed roughly uniform sequencing depth across donors, an assumption that may not hold.

Library preparation was by the immunoSEQ multiplex PCR assay. A mixture of 60 forward primers for TCR Vbeta segments and 13 reverse primers for TCR Jbeta segments was used in the multiplex PCR. A multiplex PCR assay on genomic DNA amplified the CDR3 region of rearranged TCR beta genes. Amplified TCR beta libraries were sequenced as 87-base-pair reads on the Illumina HiSeq System. The authors' analysis ran thus. In a later analysis, around 80 million unique TCR beta chains were counted across the 500 to 700 repertoires, and approximately 9.9 million of these chains were shared by at least two donors. Raw reads were error-corrected and collapsed into unique sequences by a nearest-neighbor algorithm in which closely related sequences were merged to remove PCR and sequencing errors. CDR3 sequences were aligned to IMGT reference sequences to assign V, D and J gene segments. For a sequence to be retained, a match of at least six nucleotides was required to both a V gene segment and a J gene segment. Rearrangements were classified as productive when the CDR3 lacked stop codons and remained in frame with V and J, and all other rearrangements were classified as non-productive. CDR3 was defined by IMGT convention, running from the second conserved V-encoded cysteine to the conserved J-encoded phenylalanine. Sequences without an unambiguous match to a single V gene segment were excluded from the earlier analysis of about 600 of the donors. In an earlier analysis of 587 of the donors, a V segment was called functional when productive rearrangements were above 56.7%, and segregating when the standard deviation between donors exceeded 5%. A statistical classification framework was built to diagnose cytomegalovirus status from the catalog of TCR beta chain sequences. In a later analysis, TCR nucleotide sequences were compared against IMGT/GENE-DB human TR gene sequences so that V and J genes could be assigned. A later analysis assigned CDR3 sequences and most-parsimonious VDJ recombination scenarios with the TCRdist pipeline. In a later analysis, every TCR beta chain was defined by the combination of its CDR3 amino acid sequence and its V-gene family, and reads without a unique V-gene family were dropped. To address suspected cross-contamination and a sequencing artifact, a later analysis removed around 590 highly shared, low-generation-probability nucleotide sequences. In a later analysis, a clonal expansion index for each public chain was calculated from normalized within-repertoire ranks of inferred template counts. In a later analysis, generation probabilities were computed with a VDJ recombination model fitted to out-of-frame rearrangements, and the resulting probabilities were checked against IGoR. A later analysis scored TCR-TCR, TCR-HLA and TCR-CMV co-occurrence with hypergeometric tests, applying a repertoire-size bias correction to TCR pairs. To estimate false discovery rates, a later analysis permuted the HLA or CMV assignments 20 times. A later analysis grouped co-occurring TCRs with DBSCAN, adding TCRdist sequence similarity when clustering within HLA-allele-positive subsets. Repertoires with fewer than 30,000 or more than 120,000 public chains, plus five repertoires with anomalous nucleotide sharing, were excluded from co-occurrence clustering. TCRdb re-hosts the immuneACCESS table, in-frame sequences only. Its copies lack some clones; in the studies checked, an unresolved V gene accounts for under half of them, and the cause for the rest is not known. V, J and clone size reflect that table, while D and trimming were determined from the DNA. This sample holds 120,000 or so clones; over 65% were observed only once. Of the sample, less than 4% falls within the top ten clones.

Including the terminal cysteine and phenylalanine, the CDR3 comprises 13 residues. The kept DNA is CDR3 alone, 39 bases in frame from the first base. Reading the germline V gene gives CDR1 SGDLS and CDR2 YYNGEE. Deletion took 0 bases off V and 5 bases off J, with a span of 8 bases between the germline ends. The cohort comprised some 730 healthy bone marrow donors. All cohort members were sampled while nominally healthy, although unrecorded immune exposures were likely present. The donor tested CMV seropositive, placing the donor among the roughly 270 seropositive members of the cohort. A peripheral blood sample was collected from each donor, and TCR beta sequencing was performed on peripheral blood mononuclear cells. Genomic DNA extraction from the blood cell samples was performed with the Qiagen DNeasy Blood Extraction Kit. About this clone itself: Its antigen is currently not known. Base qualities were left out, and no much larger clone turns up one base away.

The receptor's source is a man aged 35-49 years in good health and CMV-seropositive. Rearrangement joined TRBV9 to TRBJ2-5; TRBD2 is a weak D gene call, 6 bases matching. The sequenced material came from PBMCs. The encoded CDR3 is CASSVVGGETQYF. The sequenced DNA is TGTGCCAGCAGCGTAGTGGGAGGCGAGACCCAGTACTTC.